Described below is a single TCR beta chain sequence and its context. This CDR3 has 13 amino acids. CDR1 MDHEN and CDR2 SYDVKM come from the germline V gene. Trimming removed 3 bases from V and 0 bases from J, with 5 bases in between. These data come from a study of T cell responses to AZD1222 COVID-19 vaccine. Study context: Second-dose intervals near 4 or 12 weeks were combined.

Only in-frame clones appear in the TCRdb table, and some are missing; sequencing was by immunoSEQ multiplex PCR. The table records 95,000 to 150,000 clones, approximately 85% of them present only once. Sequenced material: peripheral blood, taken on day 0 of AZD1222 vaccination. This receptor was taken from an adult in good health. V is TRBV28 and J is TRBJ1-2; D ambiguous. CDR3 residues: CASSLEANYGYTF. The CDR3 nucleotides are TGTGCCAGCAGTTTGGAAGCTAACTATGGCTACACCTTC.